This record covers a single T cell receptor beta chain. Sample-barcoded 5' priming and a J-beta primer mix drove a second PCR of 7 to 11 cycles. TCRdb passed the 5' RACE reads through MiXCR, listing each CDR3 protein once. Altogether over a million distinct CDR3 sequences are present, around 42% being singletons, with the ten largest covering roughly 7.7%. The data are from a study of blood T cells in healthy people across ages. V gave up 4 bases and J gave up 6 bases, with 21 bases separating them. Germline values: CDR1 MNHEY, CDR2 SMNVEV (reference sequence). The CDR3 covers 16 residues. Sequencing was carried out using blood. The receptor was isolated from a woman aged 18 to 35 in good health. V and J are TRBV27 and TRBJ1-2; tentative D call: TRBD1 (6 bases). CDR3 sequence reads: CASSSRIRGHVDGYTF. The CDR3 bases are TGTGCCAGCAGTTCCCGTATACGGGGGCATGTCGATGGCTACACCTTC.